Described below is a single T cell receptor (beta chain) sequence and its context. CDR1 and CDR2 (germline): LNHDA, SQIVND (reference sequence). With 2 bases removed from V and 4 bases from J, the gap between germline ends came to 9 bases. The CDR3 covers 14 residues. Genomic DNA served as template for TCR beta VDJ and CDR3 profiling. Using its own MiXCR run on the reads, TCRdb lists one record per CDR3 protein. The table records fewer than 200,000 distinct CDR3 sequences, about 64% of them present only once. The sample originates from a study of CD8+CD57+ T cells in acquired aplastic anemia. Sequencing involved patients with CD8+CD57+ cell expansion previously shown by flow cytometry.

Sequences were obtained from sorted CD4+, CD8+, or CD8+CD57+ T cells (not recorded which) from PBMCs. This clonotype was sampled from a human donor with aplastic anemia. This chain links TRBV19 with TRBJ1-5; TRBD1 is a possible D gene (6 bases). The CDR3 loop is CASSIQGGNQPQHF. In nucleotides, the CDR3 is TGTGCCAGTAGTATACAAGGGGGGAATCAGCCCCAGCATTTT. Full variable domain (outside the CDR3, taken from reference TRBV19 and TRBJ1-5): DGGITQSPKYLFRKEGQNVTLSCEQNLNHDAMYWYRQDPGQGLRLIYYSQIVNDFQKGDIAEGYSVSREKKESFPLTVTSAQKNPTAFYLCASSIQGGNQPQHFGDGTRLSIL.